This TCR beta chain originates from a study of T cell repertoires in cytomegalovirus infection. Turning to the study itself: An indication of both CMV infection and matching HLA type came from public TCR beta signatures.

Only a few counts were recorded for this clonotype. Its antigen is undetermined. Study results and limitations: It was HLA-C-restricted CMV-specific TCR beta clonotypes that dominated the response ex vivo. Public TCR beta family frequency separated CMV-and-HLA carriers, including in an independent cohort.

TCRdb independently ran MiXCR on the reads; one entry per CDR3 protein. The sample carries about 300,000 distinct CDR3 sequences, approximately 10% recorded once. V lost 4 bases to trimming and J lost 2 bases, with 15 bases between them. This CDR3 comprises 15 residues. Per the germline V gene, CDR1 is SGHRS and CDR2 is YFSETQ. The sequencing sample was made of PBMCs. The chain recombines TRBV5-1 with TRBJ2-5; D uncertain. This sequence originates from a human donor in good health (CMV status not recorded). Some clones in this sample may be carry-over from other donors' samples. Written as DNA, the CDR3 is TGCGCCAGCAGCAGAGTGACCGAACCTCAAGAGACCCAGTACTTC. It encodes CASSRVTEPQETQYF.